These 21 T cell receptor beta chains originate from one sample sequenced in a study of CD8+ T cells in alopecia areata. It was cDNA, reverse transcribed from extracted RNA, that served as the sequencing template. Sequencing was performed with immunoSEQ multiplex PCR; in TCRdb, only in-frame clones are kept and a portion is missing. This table holds some 170,000 clones, about 55% found once. Noted treatment: oral pan-JAK inhibitor, 5-10 mg twice daily. The source was CD8+ T cells sorted from blood, collected at week 24, from a patient treated with tofacitinib. These receptors came from a human donor with alopecia areata.

The chain uses TRBV5-6 and TRBJ2-2, with 9 bases aligning to TRBD1. The germline gives CDR1 SGHDT, CDR2 YYEEEE. J lost 5 bases, V lost 4 bases, and 6 bases had no gene match. There are 15 residues in the CDR3. Written as DNA, the CDR3 is TGTGCCAGCAGCGCGGACAGGGGTTTTACCGGGGAGCTGTTTTTT. Translating it yields CASSADRGFTGELFF.

The gene calls are TRBV30 and TRBJ2-7; D possibly corresponds to TRBD2 (6 bases). V was clipped by 2 bases and J by 5 bases, with 10 bases between them. The CDR3 consists of 12 residues. CDR1 GTSNPN and CDR2 SVGIG come from the germline V gene (reference sequence). The CDR3 coding sequence is TGTGCCTGGAGTATCGGAGGGAACGAGCAGTACTTC. As protein: CAWSIGGNEQYF.

This clone was detected once. The V call is TRBV30, the J call TRBJ1-1; D unclear. Trimming shortened V by 1 base and J by 0 bases, and 9 bases separated the two germline ends. Germline loops: CDR1 GTSNPN, CDR2 SVGIG (reference sequence). The CDR3 contains 14 residues. The DNA for the CDR3 is TGTGCCTGGAGTGCAGGAGGCATGAACACTGAAGCTTTCTTT. This translates into CAWSAGGMNTEAFF.

J is TRBJ1-6 and V is TRBV27; 9 bases agree with TRBD1. V gave up 6 bases and J gave up 9 bases; unmatched junction bases: 12. In germline, CDR1 is MNHEY, CDR2 SMNVEV (reference sequence). The CDR3 is 16 amino acids. CDR3 sequence: CASSLQGAGLPSPLHF. CDR3 nucleotides: TGTGCCAGCAGCCTACAGGGGGCGGGTCTCCCTTCACCCCTCCACTTT.

The CDR3 DNA reads as TGTGCCACCGTGGGGGGAGATACGCAGTATTTT. Residues: CATVGGDTQYF. The chain links TRBV25-1 to TRBJ2-3; perhaps TRBD2 as D (6 bases). Per the germline V gene, CDR1 is MGHDK and CDR2 is SYGVNS. Between the trimmed V and J ends, which lost 10 bases and 5 bases, there was a span of 10 bases. The CDR3 sequence is 11 residues long.

J is TRBJ2-5 and V is TRBV6-6; 7 nucleotides align to TRBD1. CDR3 size: 14 residues. V trimming: 0 bases; J trimming: 5 bases; junction bases outside the gene matches: 3. From germline, CDR1 is MNHNY and CDR2 SVGAGI (reference sequence). CDR3 sequence: CASSYSTGTETQYF. CDR3 sequence (DNA): TGTGCCAGCAGTTACTCGACAGGGACGGAGACCCAGTACTTC.

This chain joins TRBV10-2 and TRBJ1-6, with unresolved D. This CDR3 spans 17 amino acids. V gave up 0 bases and J gave up 10 bases, with 19 bases separating them. The germline CDR1 and CDR2 sequences are WSHSY and SAAADI. Written as DNA, the CDR3 is TGCGCCAGCAGTGAGTCGAGGGCCTCCGTTCTAGGCTCACCCCTCCACTTT. Its translation is CASSESRASVLGSPLHF.

The chain has TRBV2 and TRBJ1-5, with D perhaps TRBD1 (5 bases). The ends were cut back, 3 bases at V and 4 bases at J, with 10 bases in the middle. The CDR3 consists of 14 residues. The V gene's germline CDR1 is SNHLY and CDR2 FYNNEI. Here the CDR3 DNA reads TGTGCCAGCAGTGAGGGACGGGGAAATCAGCCCCAGCATTTT. Residues: CASSEGRGNQPQHF.

V gene TRBV11-2 combines with J gene TRBJ2-6; TRBD1 agrees at 8 bases. CDR3 length: 15 residues. Per germline, CDR1 SGHAT and CDR2 FQNNGV. Trimming took 5 bases from V and 6 from J; bases not matched to a gene: 6. CDR3 loop: CASSGQGALANVLTF. CDR3 sequence (DNA): TGTGCCAGCAGCGGCCAGGGGGCGCTGGCCAACGTCCTGACTTTC.

This clone was found a few times. V is TRBV19 and J is TRBJ2-1; D not certain. The V gene lost 6 bases and the J gene lost 7 bases, with 10 bases spanning the gap. Germline assignment: CDR1 LNHDA and CDR2 SQIVND (reference sequence). The CDR3 length is 12 residues. The CDR3 loop reads CASRPGGNEQFF. In nucleotides, the CDR3 is TGTGCCAGTAGACCAGGTGGGAATGAGCAGTTCTTC.

This chain uses TRBV12-5 with TRBJ2-7, with a tentative D call TRBD2 (6 bases). This CDR3 comprises 12 residues. The V and J ends lost 3 bases and 6 bases respectively, with 9 bases between them. Per germline, CDR1 LGHNT and CDR2 FRNRAP. This CDR3 is CASGFGGTEQYF. CDR3 coding DNA: TGTGCTAGTGGTTTTGGAGGGACCGAGCAGTACTTC.

The chain joins TRBV4-3 to TRBJ1-6; weak D call: TRBD1 (5 bases). In germline, CDR1 is LGHNA, CDR2 YSLEER. CDR3 length equals 16 residues. Trimming left V 2 bases short and J 5 bases short, with 13 bases between. CDR3 nucleotide sequence: TGCGCCAGCAGCCAAAACACGGACACCAATAATTCACCCCTCCACTTT. It translates to CASSQNTDTNNSPLHF.

V gene TRBV10-2 combines with J gene TRBJ1-6; D gene uncertain. Looked up from germline, CDR1 is WSHSY and CDR2 is SAAADI. The CDR3 sequence is 12 residues long. V was clipped by 6 bases and J by 7 bases, with 7 bases between them. The CDR3 region is CASRDTNSPLHF. In DNA form, the CDR3 reads TGCGCCAGCAGAGACACCAATTCACCCCTCCACTTT.

In its sample, this clone was seen once. This chain uses TRBV15 with TRBJ2-7, with 8 bases identical to TRBD1. The CDR3 is made up of 13 amino acids. V dropped 6 bases and J dropped 4; count of bases not matched to a gene: 5. Germline V gives CDR1 LNHNV, CDR2 YYDKDF (reference sequence). CDR3: CATSRTGMYEQYF. The CDR3 DNA reads TGTGCCACCAGTAGGACAGGGATGTACGAGCAGTACTTC.

This clone has just one count. The chain has TRBV9 and TRBJ1-6; D is unclear. The CDR3 has 15 amino acids. Germline V gene lookup returns CDR1 SGDLS and CDR2 YYNGEE. Trimming took off 0 bases at V and 6 bases at J, with 10 bases between the two ends. The CDR3 protein is CASSVVPDPNSPLHF. DNA of the CDR3: TGTGCCAGCAGCGTAGTACCGGACCCTAATTCACCCCTCCACTTT.

DNA for the CDR3: TGTGCCTGCCGAGTCGGTGGAATGAACACTGAAGCTTTCTTT. This translates into CACRVGGMNTEAFF. The rearrangement links TRBV30 to TRBJ1-1; D is undetermined. This CDR3 is 14 amino acids long. Trimming took off 6 bases at V and 0 bases at J, with 14 bases between the two ends. Per germline, CDR1 GTSNPN and CDR2 SVGIG (reference sequence).

The chain uses TRBV30 and TRBJ1-2; D is ambiguous. V was clipped by 7 bases and J by 7 bases, with 10 bases between them. Germline CDR1 and CDR2: GTSNPN and SVGIG (reference sequence). The CDR3 has 10 amino acids. The CDR3 sequence: CASFGGGYTF. CDR3 DNA: TGTGCCTCCTTCGGTGGTGGCTACACCTTC.

The gene calls are TRBV10-3 and TRBJ2-3, with D unclear. V was shortened by 0 bases and J by 7 bases, with 14 bases between the two germline ends. Per germline, CDR1 ENHRY and CDR2 SYGVKD. The CDR3 is 15 amino acids. The chain's CDR3 is CAISESGSKLNTQYF. CDR3 DNA: TGTGCCATCAGTGAGTCGGGTAGTAAACTTAATACGCAGTATTTT.

The genes are TRBV30 and TRBJ1-1, with 8 bases matching TRBD1. There are 14 residues in the CDR3. The V and J ends lost 6 bases and 3 bases, in that order; junction bases with no gene match: 9. The germline V gene has CDR1 GTSNPN and CDR2 SVGIG (reference sequence). Written as DNA, the CDR3 is TGTGCCTGTCCGGGACAGGACGGTCACACTGAAGCTTTCTTT. As protein: CACPGQDGHTEAFF.

J is TRBJ2-6 and V is TRBV29-1; tentative D call: TRBD2 (6 bases). The CDR3 sequence is 11 residues long. Germline CDR1 reads SQVTM; CDR2 reads ANQGSEA. Between the trimmed V and J ends, which lost 7 bases and 6 bases, there was a span of 7 bases. The CDR3 region has the DNA TGCAGCGCTAGCGAGGCCAACGTCCTGACTTTC. Translated: CSASEANVLTF. Full variable domain (outside the CDR3, taken from reference TRBV29-1 and TRBJ2-6): SAVISQKPSRDICQRGTSLTIQCQVDSQVTMMFWYRQQPGQSLTLIATANQGSEATYESGFVIDKFPISRPNLTFSTLTVSNMSPEDSSIYLCSASEANVLTFGAGSRLTVL.

This clone was seen more than once but under ten times. Other DNA sequences from this sample encode an identical CDR3 as well. J is TRBJ2-7 and V is TRBV4-3; D might be TRBD2 (6 bases). CDR1 is LGHNA, CDR2 YSLEER, per germline. V was shortened by 0 bases and J by 1 base, with 10 bases between the two germline ends. This CDR3 has 15 amino acids. The CDR3 DNA reads TGCGCCAGCAGCCAAGATGGGCGGGGATCCTACGAGCAGTACTTC. This codes for CASSQDGRGSYEQYF.